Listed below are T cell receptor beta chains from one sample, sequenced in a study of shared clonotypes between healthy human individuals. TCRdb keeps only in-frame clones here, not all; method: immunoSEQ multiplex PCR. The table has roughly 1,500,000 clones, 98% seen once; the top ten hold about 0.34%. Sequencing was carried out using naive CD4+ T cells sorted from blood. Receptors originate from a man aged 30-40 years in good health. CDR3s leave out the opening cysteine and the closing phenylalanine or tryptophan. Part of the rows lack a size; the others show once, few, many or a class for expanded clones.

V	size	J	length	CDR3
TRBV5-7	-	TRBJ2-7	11	ASSWSGTTEQY
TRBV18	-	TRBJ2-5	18	ASSPTGTNDLGRLARTQY
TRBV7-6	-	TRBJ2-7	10	ASSPTGQEQY
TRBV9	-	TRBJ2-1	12	ASSTSPPSNEQF
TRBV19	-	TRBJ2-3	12	ASKRRDAADTQY
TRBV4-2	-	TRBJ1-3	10	ASSLAGNTIY
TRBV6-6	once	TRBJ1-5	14	ASRETGGAGNQPQH
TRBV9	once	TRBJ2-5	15	ASSVGAGTGVQETQY
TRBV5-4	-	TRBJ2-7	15	ASSLGQGDPVVYEQY
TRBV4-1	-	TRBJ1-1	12	ASSPGQSFAEAF
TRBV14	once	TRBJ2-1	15	ASSLKAGGLTGNEQF
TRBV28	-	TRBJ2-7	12	ASSRDSFSYEQY
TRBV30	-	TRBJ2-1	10	AWRPLANEQF
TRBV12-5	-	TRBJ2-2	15	ASGMDRAVSNTGELF
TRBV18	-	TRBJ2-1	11	ASSPPESNEQF
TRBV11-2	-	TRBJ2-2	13	ASSLRDWHTGELF
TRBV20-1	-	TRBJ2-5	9	SATKQETQY
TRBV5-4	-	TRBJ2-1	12	ASSYRQGADEQF
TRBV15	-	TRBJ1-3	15	ATSRGGGRAFGNTIY
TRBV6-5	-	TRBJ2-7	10	ATTTKIYEQY
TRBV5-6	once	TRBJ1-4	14	ASSKDRGGTNEKLF
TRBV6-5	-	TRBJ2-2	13	ASSTTGLGTGELF
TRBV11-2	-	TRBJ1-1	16	ASFQNPMGHRGDTEAF
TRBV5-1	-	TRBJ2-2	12	ASTVAPNTGELF
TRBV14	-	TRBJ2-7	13	ASSHGTGALGEQY
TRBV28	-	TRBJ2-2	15	ASRTLAGVRNTGELF
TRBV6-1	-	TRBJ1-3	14	ASSEGTGHSGNTIY
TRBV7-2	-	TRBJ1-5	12	ASSLGSGNQPQH
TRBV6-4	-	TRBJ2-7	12	ASSETSRSYEQY
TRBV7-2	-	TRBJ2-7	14	ASSLQFGREGYEQY
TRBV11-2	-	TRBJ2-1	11	ASSPVVSGKQF
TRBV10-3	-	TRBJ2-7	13	ATVGTYGGSYEQY
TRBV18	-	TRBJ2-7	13	ASSPGTRVFYEQY
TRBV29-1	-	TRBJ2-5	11	SVEFLVGETQY
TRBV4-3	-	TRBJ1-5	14	ASSQGRDRGSQPQH
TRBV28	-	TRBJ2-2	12	ASRNFQDTGELF
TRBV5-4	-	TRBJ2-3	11	ASSLGSTDTQY
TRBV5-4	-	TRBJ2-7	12	ASSLPGPSYEQY
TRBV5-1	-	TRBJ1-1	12	ASSPEGRNTEAF
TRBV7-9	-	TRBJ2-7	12	ASSGGGRINEQY
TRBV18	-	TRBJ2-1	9	ASSQVDEQF
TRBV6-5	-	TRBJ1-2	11	ASSYGGGYDYT
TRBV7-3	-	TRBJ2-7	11	ASSPRSGGQQY
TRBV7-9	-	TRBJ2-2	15	ASMQTSGRATPGELF
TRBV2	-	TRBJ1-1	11	ASSDREDTEAF
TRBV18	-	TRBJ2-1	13	ASSRGQGAYNEQF
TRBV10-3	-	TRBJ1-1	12	AIRPGDSGAEAF
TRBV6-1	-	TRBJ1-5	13	ASSNRDSLNQPQH